This T cell receptor (beta chain) was retrieved from a study of cytomegalovirus exposure and HLA in healthy donors. Study-wide results and limits: Reportedly, diagnosis of cytomegalovirus status by the classifier showed high specificity and sensitivity. It was 160 or so TCR beta chains that were listed as cytomegalovirus-associated.

Germline values: CDR1 SQVTM, CDR2 ANQGSEA. This CDR3 is built from 14 residues. The germline V and J ends were trimmed by 4 bases and 4 bases, with 15 bases remaining between them. Comment on this clone: Its antigen is still unknown.

Profiled with immunoSEQ multiplex PCR; TCRdb holds only in-frame clones, not every one. Of roughly 60,000 clones detected, roughly 96% appear once; the ten largest clones hold approximately 0.94%. This sequence was found in a man aged 18 to 30 in good health and CMV-seronegative. Source material: PBMCs. This chain uses TRBV29-1 with TRBJ2-3; D unresolved. CDR3 sequence reads: CSVVVIFLPDTQYF. The CDR3 coding sequence is TGCAGCGTTGTAGTAATTTTTCTCCCAGATACGCAGTATTTT.